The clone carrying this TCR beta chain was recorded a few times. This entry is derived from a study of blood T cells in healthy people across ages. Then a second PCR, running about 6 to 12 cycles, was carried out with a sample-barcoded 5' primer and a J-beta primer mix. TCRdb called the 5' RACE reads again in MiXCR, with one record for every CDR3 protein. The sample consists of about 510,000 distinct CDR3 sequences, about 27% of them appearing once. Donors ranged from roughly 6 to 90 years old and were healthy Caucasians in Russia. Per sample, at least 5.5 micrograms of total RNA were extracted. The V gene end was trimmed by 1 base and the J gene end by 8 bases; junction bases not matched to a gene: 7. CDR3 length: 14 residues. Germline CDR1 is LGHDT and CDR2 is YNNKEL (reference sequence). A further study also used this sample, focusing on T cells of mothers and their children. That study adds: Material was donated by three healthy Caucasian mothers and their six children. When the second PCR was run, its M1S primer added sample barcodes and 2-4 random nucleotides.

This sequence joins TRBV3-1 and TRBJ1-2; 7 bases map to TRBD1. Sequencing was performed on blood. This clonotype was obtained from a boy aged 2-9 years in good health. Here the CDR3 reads CASSQVQNRGGYTF. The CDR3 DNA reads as TGTGCCAGCAGCCAAGTTCAAAACAGGGGCGGCTACACCTTC.